These 28 T cell receptor beta chains were all obtained from the same sample, sequenced in a study of T cell responses to AZD1222 COVID-19 vaccine. Here immunoSEQ multiplex PCR was the method, and the copy in TCRdb shows in-frame clones only, minus some. The sample gives roughly 120,000 clones, 75% to 90% of which show up once; 3.5% to 5% is in the top ten. The source was peripheral blood, collected 28 days after the second AZD1222 dose. The receptor source for this set is an adult who received the AZD1222 COVID-19 vaccine.

This clone was seen a handful of times. The rearrangement uses TRBV6-1 and TRBJ2-6, with a possible D match to TRBD2 (5 bases). CDR1 and CDR2 (germline): MNHNS, SASEGT. Trimming left V 3 bases short and J 0 bases short, with 15 bases between. The CDR3 spans 18 residues. CDR3: CASSDPGIADSGANVLTF. DNA for the CDR3: TGTGCCAGCAGTGACCCCGGGATAGCAGACTCTGGGGCCAACGTCCTGACTTTC.

The chain combines TRBV30 with TRBJ1-5, with TRBD1 matching 7 bases. V was clipped by 5 bases and J by 2 bases; unmatched bases: 3. Germline V CDR1 and CDR2: GTSNPN, SVGIG (reference sequence). The CDR3 is 13 residues long. As DNA, the CDR3 is TGTGCCTGGGGAGGACAGGGCAATCAGCCCCAGCATTTT. Translating it yields CAWGGQGNQPQHF.

The rearrangement uses TRBV7-2 and TRBJ1-1; D uncertain. Trimming removed 0 bases at V and 0 bases at J, with 5 bases between. In germline, CDR1 is SGHTA, CDR2 FQGNSA. The CDR3 has 14 residues. The CDR3 DNA reads TGTGCCAGCAGCTTAGCGACGGTGAACACTGAAGCTTTCTTT. It codes for CASSLATVNTEAFF.

This chain uses TRBV7-3 with TRBJ1-2; D perhaps matches TRBD1 (5 bases). In germline, CDR1 is SGHTA, CDR2 FQGTGA. This CDR3 is built from 13 residues. With 6 bases removed from V and 5 bases from J, the gap between germline ends came to 13 bases. This CDR3 reads CASRSDTTYGYTF. The CDR3 bases are TGTGCCAGCAGGTCGGACACAACGTATGGCTACACCTTC.

This chain connects TRBV9 to TRBJ2-3; 8 nucleotides match TRBD2. This CDR3 is 16 amino acids long. Germline-derived CDR1 and CDR2 are SGDLS and YYNGEE. J gave up 2 bases and V 4 bases, and 9 bases lay outside the gene matches. CDR3 loop: CASSPVGGGYTDTQYF. CDR3 nucleotides: TGTGCCAGCAGCCCCGTCGGCGGGGGGTACACAGATACGCAGTATTTT.

In regard to this clone: At one end the junction does not follow the germline gene, possibly because of a read error. The CDR3 protein is CASSHPTGGTGNTMYF. CDR3 bases: TGTGCCAGTAGCCATCCGACAGGAGGAACCGGAAACACCATGTATTTT. V usage is TRBV19 and J usage is TRBJ1-3; possibly TRBD1 for D (6 bases). Germline CDR1 is LNHDA and CDR2 is SQIVND (reference sequence). The CDR3 loop spans 16 amino acids.

The CDR3 bases are TGCGCCAGCAGCTTGGAGGGGAAAGGTCTTATGGGAGCTTTCTTT. Protein product: CASSLEGKGLMGAFF. The V call is TRBV5-1, the J call TRBJ1-1, with a possible D match to TRBD1 (5 bases). This CDR3 is built from 15 residues. Trimming removed 0 bases at V and 10 bases at J, with 19 bases between. The germline V gene has CDR1 SGHRS and CDR2 YFSETQ.

In the case of this clone: The sample contains more than one DNA sequence encoding this CDR3. The J gene is TRBJ1-2, the V gene TRBV28, with TRBD1 matching 7 bases. With V trimmed by 2 bases and J by 0 bases, 0 bases remained unmatched. CDR3 length: 14 residues. In germline, CDR1 is MDHEN, CDR2 SYDVKM. Written as DNA, the CDR3 is TGTGCCAGCAGTTTACAGGGGGCTAACTATGGCTACACCTTC. Translating gives CASSLQGANYGYTF.

V is TRBV7-8 and J is TRBJ1-1, with D uncertain. Between the trimmed V and J ends, which lost 2 bases and 4 bases, there was a span of 8 bases. The CDR3 has 13 amino acids. Germline CDR1 is SGHVS and CDR2 is FQNEAQ. DNA for the CDR3: TGTGCCAGCAGCTTATTGGAAAGCACTGAAGCTTTCTTT. This sequence encodes CASSLLESTEAFF.

J is TRBJ1-2 and V is TRBV5-1, with D possibly TRBD1 on 6 matching bases. The ends were cut back, 3 bases at V and 2 bases at J, with 8 bases in the middle. The CDR3 sequence is 13 residues long. Germline values: CDR1 SGHRS, CDR2 YFSETQ. CDR3 bases: TGCGCCAGCAGCTACAGGGAGAACTATGGCTACACCTTC. Encoded protein: CASSYRENYGYTF.

The chain carries TRBV30 and TRBJ1-5; D is unresolved. Looked up from germline, CDR1 is GTSNPN and CDR2 is SVGIG (reference sequence). Trimming left V 5 bases short and J 2 bases short, with 7 bases between. This CDR3 contains 12 residues. The CDR3 protein is CAWGGGNQPQHF. The CDR3 nucleotides are TGTGCCTGGGGTGGTGGCAATCAGCCCCAGCATTTT.

The chain links TRBV7-3 to TRBJ1-3, with D hard to call. Germline assignment: CDR1 SGHTA and CDR2 FQGTGA. V was pared by 2 bases and J by 0 bases, with 11 bases between. This CDR3 spans 16 amino acids. CDR3 residues: CASSLGRPGSGNTIYF. In DNA form, the CDR3 reads TGTGCCAGCAGCTTAGGGCGTCCCGGCTCTGGAAACACCATATATTTT. Complete variable domain (other parts from reference TRBV7-3 and TRBJ1-3): GAGVSQTPSNKVTEKGKYVELRCDPISGHTALYWYRQSLGQGPEFLIYFQGTGAADDSGLPNDRFFAVRPEGSVSTLKIQRTERGDSAVYLCASSLGRPGSGNTIYFGEGSWLTVV.

The chain uses TRBV15 and TRBJ2-7, with no clear D. CDR3 size: 16 residues. Germline CDR1 reads LNHNV; CDR2 reads YYDKDF (reference sequence). V lost 3 bases and J lost 2, with 17 bases in between. CDR3 in amino acids: CATSSPGLYDPYEQYF. CDR3 DNA sequence: TGTGCCACCAGCAGTCCGGGCCTCTATGACCCCTACGAGCAGTACTTC.

This chain joins TRBV24-1 and TRBJ2-5, with D possibly matching TRBD2 (5 bases). This CDR3 is 13 amino acids long. With 5 bases removed from V and 5 bases from J, the gap between germline ends came to 11 bases. In germline, CDR1 is KGHDR, CDR2 SFDVKD. For the CDR3, the DNA is TGTGCCACCAGTGTAAGCGGCATTGAGACCCAGTACTTC. Translated: CATSVSGIETQYF.

The gene calls are TRBV3-1 (or the pseudogene TRBV3-2) and TRBJ1-3; D gene ambiguous. Germline CDR1 reads LGHDT; CDR2 reads YNNKEL (reference sequence). This CDR3 contains 13 residues. Trimming stripped 4 bases from V and 4 bases from J, with 8 bases between. CDR3 nucleotide sequence: TGTGCCAGCAGCCCTCAAGGGGGAAACACCATATATTTT. Protein sequence: CASSPQGGNTIYF.

The genes are TRBV24-1 and TRBJ1-2; 7 bases fit TRBD1. The CDR3 runs 15 residues. V trimming: 5 bases; J trimming: 0 bases; junction bases outside the gene matches: 5. Germline loops: CDR1 KGHDR, CDR2 SFDVKD. The CDR3 region has the DNA TGTGCCACCAGTGGGGACAGCGAAGCTAACTATGGCTACACCTTC. This gives the protein CATSGDSEANYGYTF.

This clone was counted a few times. The chain carries TRBV5-6 and TRBJ1-2; no firm D call. The V end lost 2 bases, the J end lost 7 bases, and 9 bases lay between the germline ends. This CDR3 is 12 amino acids long. CDR1 is SGHDT, CDR2 YYEEEE, per germline. CDR3: CASSFGVVGYTF. CDR3 nucleotides: TGTGCCAGCAGCTTCGGAGTGGTTGGCTACACCTTC. Full variable domain (outside the CDR3, taken from reference TRBV5-6 and TRBJ1-2): DAGVTQSPTHLIKTRGQQVTLRCSPKSGHDTVSWYQQALGQGPQFIFQYYEEEERQRGNFPDRFSGHQFPNYSSELNVNALLLGDSALYLCASSFGVVGYTFGSGTRLTVV.

This clone occurred once. The chain joins TRBV29-1 to TRBJ1-2; D may be TRBD1 (5 bases). The V and J ends lost 8 bases and 6 bases respectively, with 16 bases between them. CDR1 is SQVTM and CDR2 is ANQGSEA in the germline V gene. The CDR3 has 12 residues. In DNA form, the CDR3 reads TGCAGCACGGGGGACCCCAAGGATGGCTACACCTTC. Translation gives CSTGDPKDGYTF.

The CDR3 protein is CASSPQGRAFF. Written as DNA, the CDR3 is TGTGCCAGCAGCCCACAGGGACGGGCTTTCTTT. This sequence joins TRBV9 and TRBJ1-1, with D maybe TRBD1 (6 bases). Germline CDR1 SGDLS, CDR2 YYNGEE. This CDR3 contains 11 residues. V was pared by 4 bases and J by 11 bases, with 12 bases between.

The CDR3 reads CASSSDRPVGNQPQHF. The CDR3 nucleotides are TGTGCCAGTAGTTCAGACAGGCCCGTCGGCAATCAGCCCCAGCATTTT. The chain combines TRBV19 with TRBJ1-5; TRBD1 might be the D (6 bases). Germline CDR1 and CDR2: LNHDA and SQIVND (reference sequence). Trimming left V 5 bases short and J 2 bases short, with 16 bases between. This CDR3 comprises 16 residues.

The V call is TRBV18, the J call TRBJ1-3; no clear D. This CDR3 spans 15 amino acids. Trimming left V 3 bases short and J 0 bases short, with 9 bases between. The germline V gene encodes CDR1 KGHSH and CDR2 LQKENI. In DNA, the CDR3 is TGTGCCAGCTCACCGGAAGGTTCCTCTGGAAACACCATATATTTT. Protein sequence: CASSPEGSSGNTIYF.

This chain uses TRBV15 with TRBJ1-5, with 7 positions matching TRBD1. With V trimmed by 3 bases and J by 7 bases, 6 bases remained unmatched. Per germline, CDR1 LNHNV and CDR2 YYDKDF (reference sequence). This CDR3 has 14 residues. CDR3 sequence reads: CATSSPTGAQPQHF. As DNA, the CDR3 is TGTGCCACCAGCAGTCCTACAGGGGCCCAGCCCCAGCATTTT.

This clone turned up a few times. The chain couples TRBV6-5 to TRBJ2-7, with D perhaps matching TRBD1 or TRBD2 (6 bases each). The CDR3 runs 15 residues. Trimming stripped 0 bases from V and 3 bases from J, with 12 bases between. Germline V gives CDR1 MNHEY, CDR2 SVGAGI. The CDR3 protein is CASSYSGGLGYEQYF. CDR3 sequence (DNA): TGTGCCAGCAGTTACTCAGGGGGGCTCGGCTACGAGCAGTACTTC.

The gene calls are TRBV5-1 and TRBJ1-4, with 7 positions matching TRBD1. The CDR3 contains 17 residues. Germline-derived CDR1 and CDR2 are SGHRS and YFSETQ. V lost 0 bases and J lost 0; bases outside the gene matches: 5. The DNA of the CDR3 is TGCGCCAGCAGCTTGGAAGGGGACAGCACAACTAATGAAAAACTGTTTTTT. Its translation is CASSLEGDSTTNEKLFF.

The J gene is TRBJ1-5, the V gene TRBV6-1; TRBD1 might be the D (5 bases). Trimming cost V 2 bases and J 7 bases, with 12 bases left between them. The V gene's germline CDR1 is MNHNS and CDR2 SASEGT. This CDR3 has 14 amino acids. In DNA form, the CDR3 reads TGTGCCAGCAGTGAAATTGCAGGGCGGCAGCCCCAGCATTTT. It specifies CASSEIAGRQPQHF.

The chain carries TRBV10-3 and TRBJ2-6, with 7 bases matching TRBD1. CDR1 ENHRY and CDR2 SYGVKD come from the germline V gene. With 5 bases clipped from V and 0 bases from J, the junction kept 4 bases outside the gene matches. The CDR3 is made up of 16 amino acids. CDR3 amino acids: CAISPGQSSGANVLTF. The CDR3 bases are TGTGCCATCAGTCCGGGACAGAGCTCTGGGGCCAACGTCCTGACTTTC.

The V gene is TRBV3-1 (or the pseudogene TRBV3-2), the J gene TRBJ2-5; 8 bases fit TRBD2. The V segment lost 6 bases and the J segment 2 bases; nucleotides outside the gene matches: 8. CDR3 size: 15 residues. CDR1 LGHDT and CDR2 YNNKEL come from the germline V gene (reference sequence). The CDR3 sequence is CASSPLSGGQETQYF. CDR3 bases: TGTGCCAGCAGTCCCCTAAGCGGGGGACAAGAGACCCAGTACTTC.

The J gene is TRBJ2-7, the V gene TRBV20-1; no firm D call. The CDR3 is made up of 13 amino acids. Germline assignment: CDR1 DFQATT and CDR2 SNEGSKA (reference sequence). Trimming took 3 bases from V and 5 from J, leaving 14 bases between them. CDR3 nucleotide sequence: TGCAGTGCTAGTCGCCTCGTCGTGAACGAGCAGTACTTC. Translated: CSASRLVVNEQYF.